Listed here is a single T cell receptor beta chain. The source of the sample is a study of cytomegalovirus exposure and HLA in healthy donors. The PCR employed 60 Vbeta primers together with 13 Jbeta primers. Generated by immunoSEQ multiplex PCR, the TCRdb table keeps only in-frame clones and is missing some. Of 150,000 to 200,000 clones listed, around 68% are singletons. This CDR3 region has 13 residues. The germline gives CDR1 SNHLY, CDR2 FYNNEI. Between the trimmed V and J ends, which lost 3 bases and 6 bases, there was a span of 9 bases. Sequencing was performed on PBMCs. The clonotype was recovered from a man aged 50-60 years in good health and CMV-seronegative. This chain joins TRBV2 and TRBJ2-1; D unresolved. The CDR3 loop is CASSENSINEQFF. CDR3 nucleotides: TGTGCCAGCAGTGAGAACTCCATCAATGAGCAGTTCTTC.